The rows below give T cell receptor beta chains drawn from one sample of a study of T-cell memory formation after mild COVID-19. TCRdb reanalysed the 5' RACE reads using MiXCR and keeps one entry per CDR3 protein. The sample consists of over 70,000 distinct CDR3 sequences, more than 12% of them appearing once. The sample comprised PBMCs or a T cell subset sorted from them (not recorded which). Receptors originate from a man aged 18 to 29 who had mild COVID-19 (a few samples of this study predate the infection). Cell type and time point are not known. Both conserved end residues are part of each CDR3. The order of the fields is CDR3 DNA, CDR3 protein, V gene, D gene, J gene, clone size. A D gene is named only where the DNA matches it firmly. A row's size may be missing; if present it is once, few, many or a size class.

TGTGCCAGCAGCCCCCAGACAGGGGGCGAGGGCTATGGCTACACCTTC,CASSPQTGGEGYGYTF,TRBV11-2,TRBD1,TRBJ1-2,NA
TGTGCCAGCAGCATCGTGCGGTACGAGCAGTACTTC,CASSIVRYEQYF,TRBV11-1,NA,TRBJ2-7,NA
TGTGCCAGCAGTTATACCTACCTGGGACAGGGGTCCACTGAAGCTTTCTTT,CASSYTYLGQGSTEAFF,TRBV6-5,TRBD1,TRBJ1-1,NA
TGTGCCAGCAGTTTCACAGGGGTCCAGCCCCAGCATTTT,CASSFTGVQPQHF,TRBV7-9,TRBD1,TRBJ1-5,few
TGTGCCAGCAGTTATGGCAGACAGAACCAGTTCTTC,CASSYGRQNQFF,TRBV6-6,NA,TRBJ2-1,NA
TGTGCCAGCAGCTTAAATCGCGCGGGGGGGACCCTCAATGAGCAGTTCTTC,CASSLNRAGGTLNEQFF,TRBV7-3,TRBD2,TRBJ2-1,NA
TGTGCCAGCAGCGGAGGGAATGAGCAGTTCTTC,CASSGGNEQFF,TRBV25-1,NA,TRBJ2-1,many
TGTGCCAGCAGCCCAAATGCCTTTGAGGGGAGCACCGGGGAGCTGTTTTTT,CASSPNAFEGSTGELFF,TRBV7-9,NA,TRBJ2-2,few
TGTGCCAGCAGCCGTTGGGGGAACACAGATACGCAGTATTTT,CASSRWGNTDTQYF,TRBV5-5,NA,TRBJ2-3,many
TGTGCCAGCAGCTTCAGGGGTACCGGGGAGCTGTTTTTT,CASSFRGTGELFF,TRBV19,NA,TRBJ2-2,many
TGTGCCAGCAGCTTAGCGGAAGATACGCAGTATTTT,CASSLAEDTQYF,TRBV7-6,NA,TRBJ2-3,many
TGTGCCAGCAGCTTGTTTACCCGGGACAGCCAAGAAGTTTTTGGCTACACCTTC,CASSLFTRDSQEVFGYTF,TRBV5-6,TRBD1,TRBJ1-2,few
TGTGCCAGCAGCTTATGGGATTCGGGACAGCCGACAGATACGCAGTATTTT,CASSLWDSGQPTDTQYF,TRBV7-3,TRBD1,TRBJ2-3,many
TGCGCCAGCAGCCCTACAGTCGGAAACACCATATATTTT,CASSPTVGNTIYF,TRBV4-3,NA,TRBJ1-3,few
TGTGCCAGCAGGGACAGGGGAAATGAAAAACTGTTTTTT,CASRDRGNEKLFF,TRBV7-9,TRBD1,TRBJ1-4,NA
TGTGCTAGTGGTTACCGGGGACTAGCGAACAATGAGCAGTTCTTC,CASGYRGLANNEQFF,TRBV12-5,TRBD2,TRBJ2-1,few
TGTGCCAGCAGCTTATGGTCGGGCAGGGGCGGAGAGACCCAGTACTTC,CASSLWSGRGGETQYF,TRBV7-8,NA,TRBJ2-5,few
TGTGCCAGCAACGAGAATGGGGGCAGCAATCAGCCCCAGCATTTT,CASNENGGSNQPQHF,TRBV2,NA,TRBJ1-5,NA
TGTGCCATCGGGGTACTCCTAAACACAGATACGCAGTATTTT,CAIGVLLNTDTQYF,TRBV7-9,NA,TRBJ2-3,many
TGTGCCAGCAGGGGACAGGGGATGAACACTGAAGCTTTCTTT,CASRGQGMNTEAFF,TRBV27,TRBD1,TRBJ1-1,NA
TGTGCCAGCAGCCAAGGACGTTCCAAAAGCGAAAAACTGTTTTTT,CASSQGRSKSEKLFF,TRBV13,NA,TRBJ1-4,many
TGTGCCAGCAGCTCGGGTGGCATGAGCAATCAGCCCCAGCATTTT,CASSSGGMSNQPQHF,TRBV7-8,NA,TRBJ1-5,NA
TGTGCCAGCAGCTCCCTCCCGGGCTTTGGCTACACCTTC,CASSSLPGFGYTF,TRBV7-9,NA,TRBJ1-2,few
TGTGCCAGCAGTTACTTGGCCTCCTACAATGAGCAGTTCTTC,CASSYLASYNEQFF,TRBV6-5,NA,TRBJ2-1,NA
TGCGCCAGCAGCCCGGGGGACAGGGGGCAGCCCCAGCATTTT,CASSPGDRGQPQHF,TRBV4-1,TRBD1,TRBJ1-5,few
TGCAGCGCTGTAGGGGGGTTCACCTACAATGAGCAGTTCTTC,CSAVGGFTYNEQFF,TRBV29-1,NA,TRBJ2-1,NA
TGCGCCAGCAGCTCTTCGGAGGTGTCCTACAATGAGCAGTTCTTC,CASSSSEVSYNEQFF,TRBV5-1,NA,TRBJ2-1,NA
TGTGCCAGCAGCTTAACTGGAACGACTGAAGCTTTCTTT,CASSLTGTTEAFF,TRBV7-3,NA,TRBJ1-1,NA
TGCGCCAGCAGCCAAGCGACTGGGGGAATAGAAGCTTTCTTT,CASSQATGGIEAFF,TRBV4-1,NA,TRBJ1-1,NA
TGTGCCAGCAGCCGCGGCCCTAGGGAGGGTACGTACAATGAGCAGTTCTTC,CASSRGPREGTYNEQFF,TRBV9,TRBD2,TRBJ2-1,NA
TGTGCCAGCAGCGGCACCTTCGGGGGCGGACTCCCCGGCGGTACTGAAGCTTTCTTT,CASSGTFGGGLPGGTEAFF,TRBV7-9,NA,TRBJ1-1,NA
TGCGCCAGCAGCTTGGGTCGGGGGGGCCCCTACAATGAGCAGTTCTTC,CASSLGRGGPYNEQFF,TRBV5-1,TRBD2,TRBJ2-1,few
TGCGCCAGCAGCCTGGGACAGGGGGGGAGGAATGAGCAGTTCTTC,CASSLGQGGRNEQFF,TRBV4-1,TRBD1,TRBJ2-1,NA
TGTGCCAGCAGTCTGACAACCCGGGGTGGCTACACCTTC,CASSLTTRGGYTF,TRBV12-3/TRBV12-4,NA,TRBJ1-2,NA
TGTGCCAGCAGACACGTTAAAGGATACGAGCAGTACTTC,CASRHVKGYEQYF,TRBV6-5,NA,TRBJ2-7,NA
TGTGCCAGCAGCGCGGGACAGGGTCATCAGCCCCAGCATTTT,CASSAGQGHQPQHF,TRBV5-5,TRBD1,TRBJ1-5,many
TGTGCCATCAGGGCGGGAGTGAGCAATCAGCCCCAGCATTTT,CAIRAGVSNQPQHF,TRBV10-3,NA,TRBJ1-5,many
TGTGCCAGCAGTTTATCGGGGGGCACCCTTGTTCACAATGAGCAGTTCTTC,CASSLSGGTLVHNEQFF,TRBV27,NA,TRBJ2-1,few
TGCAGCGTTGAAGATCTGAACACTGAAGCTTTCTTT,CSVEDLNTEAFF,TRBV29-1,NA,TRBJ1-1,few
TGTGCCAGCAGCCAAGGACTCCCAGAAAACGAGCAGTACTTC,CASSQGLPENEQYF,TRBV4-2,NA,TRBJ2-7,few
TGTGCCAGCAGTTTCTCCGGGACAGGGATCTACGAGCAGTACTTC,CASSFSGTGIYEQYF,TRBV12-3/TRBV12-4,TRBD1,TRBJ2-7,few
TGTGCCAGCAGCTTATCCGGCGGGGGGCAGTACGAGCAGTACTTC,CASSLSGGGQYEQYF,TRBV7-6,TRBD2,TRBJ2-7,many
TGCGCCAGCAGCTTTGGTAGCGGGGCTCAAGAGACCCAGTACTTC,CASSFGSGAQETQYF,TRBV5-1,TRBD2,TRBJ2-5,NA
TGTGCCAGCAGCGTAGACCAGCGGGGGGTAGTAACCCAGTACTTC,CASSVDQRGVVTQYF,TRBV9,TRBD2,TRBJ2-5,NA
TGTGCCAGCAGTCCGCTCCGCACATCCGTCGATACGCAGTATTTT,CASSPLRTSVDTQYF,TRBV6-4,NA,TRBJ2-3,few
TGCGCCAGCAGCCAAATCCCGGGCAGGTTAGATACCACCGGGGAGCTGTTTTTT,CASSQIPGRLDTTGELFF,TRBV4-3,NA,TRBJ2-2,few
TGTGCCAGCAGTTTATTCGGACGGAGCTCCTACAATGAGCAGTTCTTC,CASSLFGRSSYNEQFF,TRBV27,NA,TRBJ2-1,few
TGTGCCAGCAGCTTAGTTCCCCCGTATAATTCACCCCTCCACTTT,CASSLVPPYNSPLHF,TRBV11-2,NA,TRBJ1-6,few
TGCGCCAGCAGCTGGACTGTTGGGCAAGAGACCCAGTACTTC,CASSWTVGQETQYF,TRBV5-1,NA,TRBJ2-5,few
TGTGCCAGCAGTTTCTTGTGGGAAGGGCGTGGCTATGGCTACACCTTC,CASSFLWEGRGYGYTF,TRBV28,NA,TRBJ1-2,few
TGTGCCAGCAGCGCTCCAGGGGATGAAAAACTGTTTTTT,CASSAPGDEKLFF,TRBV13,NA,TRBJ1-4,few
TGTGCCAGCAGTTACTCAGGACTAGCGGGGTCAAGAGAGACCCAGTACTTC,CASSYSGLAGSRETQYF,TRBV6-2/TRBV6-3,TRBD2,TRBJ2-5,NA
TGTGCCAGCAGCTCGGGGCCTGGGGCCAACGTCCTGACTTTC,CASSSGPGANVLTF,TRBV3-1,NA,TRBJ2-6,NA
TGTGCCAGCAGTGAGGGGACCGGGGAGCTGTTTTTT,CASSEGTGELFF,TRBV6-4,NA,TRBJ2-2,few
TGTGCCAGCTCCGCCCGGAGCTCCTACGAGCAGTACTTC,CASSARSSYEQYF,TRBV27,NA,TRBJ2-7,NA